A single sample gave rise to the 23 T cell receptor beta chains below, sequenced in a study of regulatory T cells in long-lasting Graves disease. iRepertoire HTBI primers and Arm-PCR of CDR3 regions built TCR beta libraries. TCRdb reprocessed the multiplex PCR reads via MiXCR and lists one record per CDR3 protein. In the table there are 350,000 to 400,000 distinct CDR3 sequences, roughly a sixth of which are singletons. As to time point: newly diagnosed GD, antithyroid drugs for less than 3 months. PBMCs were the source of the RNA used for TCR sequencing. The material sequenced was peripheral blood mononuclear cells (PBMCs), taken at new diagnosis, from a patient treated with antithyroid drugs. The receptors derive from a female donor with Graves disease.

At least ten counts were recorded for this clonotype. The chain joins TRBV28 to TRBJ1-1; D is ambiguous. Germline CDR1 reads MDHEN; CDR2 reads SYDVKM. CDR3 length: 14 amino acids. V lost 6 bases and J 1 base, leaving 12 bases between the germline ends. This CDR3 is CASRTQPANTEAFF. DNA for the CDR3: TGTGCCAGCAGGACTCAACCGGCGAACACTGAAGCTTTCTTT.

This clonotype came up many times. CDR3 residues: CASSQSSSGRGYTYTEAFF. The CDR3 DNA follows: TGTGCCAGCAGCCAATCGAGTAGTGGCAGGGGCTATACGTACACTGAAGCTTTCTTT. V gene TRBV16 combines with J gene TRBJ1-1; a weak D match, TRBD1 (6 bases). The germline CDR1 and CDR2 sequences are KGHSY and FQNENV. With 0 bases removed from V and 3 bases from J, the gap between germline ends came to 23 bases. CDR3 size: 19 residues.

This clonotype was recorded many times. The CDR3 here is CASSSIQAAYGYTF. The CDR3 nucleotides read TGTGCCAGCAGTTCGATACAGGCAGCTTATGGCTACACCTTC. The V gene is TRBV28, the J gene TRBJ1-2, with D maybe TRBD1 (5 bases). Germline V CDR1 and CDR2: MDHEN, SYDVKM. The CDR3 has 14 residues. Trimming shortened V by 4 bases and J by 5 bases, and 14 bases separated the two germline ends.

This clonotype was seen many times. The chain has TRBV20-1 and TRBJ1-2; 8 bases are shared with TRBD1. Germline V gives CDR1 DFQATT, CDR2 SNEGSKA (reference sequence). J was trimmed by 8 bases and V by 5 bases; bases with no gene match: 16. The CDR3 spans 15 residues. CDR3 amino acids: CSAFYPGQEASGYTF. CDR3 nucleotides: TGCAGTGCTTTTTACCCGGGACAGGAAGCGTCGGGCTACACCTTC.

The chain links TRBV28 to TRBJ1-2; the match to TRBD1 covers 8 bases. The CDR3 is 16 amino acids. Trimming removed 6 bases from V and 1 base from J; junction bases left unmatched: 10. From germline, CDR1 is MDHEN and CDR2 SYDVKM. The CDR3 loop is CASRSPGTGSNYGYTF. Written as DNA, the CDR3 is TGTGCCAGCAGAAGCCCCGGGACAGGCAGTAACTATGGCTACACCTTC.

This clonotype was detected many times. This chain links TRBV20-1 with TRBJ1-5, with D maybe TRBD1 (5 bases). Trimming cost V 3 bases and J 4 bases, with 13 bases left between them. The CDR3 has 14 amino acids. Germline loops: CDR1 DFQATT, CDR2 SNEGSKA (reference sequence). The CDR3 region is CSASRGDGNQPQHF. CDR3 in DNA: TGCAGTGCTAGTCGAGGGGATGGGAATCAGCCCCAGCATTTT.

The J gene is TRBJ1-4, the V gene TRBV6-1; D call uncertain. Trimming cost V 7 bases and J 0 bases, with 9 bases left between them. From germline, CDR1 is MNHNS and CDR2 SASEGT. This CDR3 has 14 residues. In DNA form, the CDR3 reads TGTGCCAGCATGGAGGCAGCAACTAATGAAAAACTGTTTTTT. Protein sequence: CASMEAATNEKLFF.

V and J are TRBV19 and TRBJ2-5, with 12 positions matching TRBD1. Per the germline V gene, CDR1 is LNHDA and CDR2 is SQIVND (reference sequence). The CDR3 covers 15 residues. The J segment lost 5 bases and the V segment lost 8 bases, leaving 9 bases of the junction unmatched. The CDR3 DNA reads TGTGCCAGTCGGTATGGGACAGGGGGCATGGAGACCCAGTACTTC. Residues: CASRYGTGGMETQYF.

V and J are TRBV18 and TRBJ2-2; possible D gene TRBD2, 6 bases. This CDR3 has 16 amino acids. V was trimmed by 2 bases and J by 0 bases, leaving 10 bases between them. Germline V gives CDR1 KGHSH, CDR2 LQKENI. CDR3 sequence (DNA): TGTGCCAGCTCACCAAGGGCTAGCGCGAACACCGGGGAGCTGTTTTTT. Translation: CASSPRASANTGELFF.

About this clonotype: The junction departs from germline at one end; a sequencing error may be responsible. The chain is built from TRBV2 and TRBJ1-4; 7 bases map to TRBD1. The CDR3 loop spans 14 amino acids. Germline CDR1 SNHLY, CDR2 FYNNEI. The CDR3 protein is CASRRTGENEKLFF. DNA of the CDR3: TGCGCCAGCAGGAGGACAGGAGAGAATGAAAAACTGTTTTTT.

This clonotype was counted a few times. V usage is TRBV6-5 and J usage is TRBJ2-7, with TRBD2 matching 8 bases. CDR3 size: 19 residues. Germline loops: CDR1 MNHEY, CDR2 SVGAGI. With 2 bases clipped from V and 0 bases from J, the junction kept 15 bases outside the gene matches. The chain's CDR3 is CASSYGRSGGRTTSYEQYF. The CDR3 region has the DNA TGTGCCAGCAGTTACGGGAGGAGCGGGGGACGGACGACCTCCTACGAGCAGTACTTC.

This chain joins TRBV27 and TRBJ1-2; 10 positions agree with TRBD1. The ends lost 4 bases at V and 4 bases at J; junction bases unmatched: 9. The CDR3 is 16 residues long. CDR1 MNHEY and CDR2 SMNVEV come from the germline V gene (reference sequence). CDR3 bases: TGTGCCAGCAGTTCCATCGGGACAGGGGCACCCTATGGCTACACCTTC. As protein: CASSSIGTGAPYGYTF.

There are many counts of this clonotype. V is TRBV5-1 and J is TRBJ1-4; 9 positions agree with TRBD1. The CDR3 runs to 16 residues. Trimming removed 4 bases from V and 5 bases from J; junction bases left unmatched: 9. Germline lookup yields CDR1 SGHRS and CDR2 YFSETQ. The CDR3 coding sequence is TGCGCCAGCAGCCTGGGAACTGGGACAGGGAATGAAAAACTGTTTTTT. Protein: CASSLGTGTGNEKLFF.

This clonotype has at least ten counts. The rearrangement uses TRBV12-3 or TRBV12-4 and TRBJ2-3, with unresolved D. The CDR3 loop spans 16 amino acids. Trimming cost V 5 bases and J 0 bases, with 15 bases left between them. The CDR3, as DNA: TGTGCCAGCAGTACCCCCTTAGCCCTCAGCACAGATACGCAGTATTTT. Its translation is CASSTPLALSTDTQYF.

This clonotype was seen ten or more times. The rearrangement joins TRBV12-3 or TRBV12-4 to TRBJ2-7; the match to TRBD2 covers 15 bases. The CDR3 extends over 16 amino acids. Unmatched junction bases numbered 8, after V lost 4 bases and J lost 7 bases. The CDR3 coding sequence is TGTGCCAGCAGTTCTACCCCGGGACTAGCGGGAGGTGAGCAGTACTTC. Protein: CASSSTPGLAGGEQYF.

This clonotype was counted many times. The chain employs TRBV6-1 and TRBJ1-2; TRBD1 agrees at 7 bases. V trimming: 11 bases; J trimming: 1 base; junction bases outside the gene matches: 7. Germline CDR1 MNHNS, CDR2 SASEGT. The CDR3 is 13 amino acids. The CDR3 is CASGTADNYGYTF. CDR3 sequence (DNA): TGTGCCTCGGGGACAGCTGATAACTATGGCTACACCTTC.

There are many counts of this clonotype. This chain uses TRBV20-1 with TRBJ2-3; TRBD2 is a possible D gene (6 bases). The CDR3 has 14 amino acids. Germline CDR1 is DFQATT and CDR2 is SNEGSKA (reference sequence). Trimming removed 1 base from V and 1 base from J, with 9 bases in between. CDR3 bases: TGCAGTGCTAGAGTGCTAGCGCGCACAGATACGCAGTATTTT. This sequence encodes CSARVLARTDTQYF.

The table lists this clonotype with many counts. The chain combines TRBV9 with TRBJ1-5; tentatively, D is TRBD1 (6 bases). Trimming shortened V by 3 bases and J by 3 bases, and 13 bases separated the two germline ends. CDR1 SGDLS and CDR2 YYNGEE come from the germline V gene. CDR3 size: 15 residues. The chain's CDR3 is CASSASTGHNQPQHF. As DNA, the CDR3 is TGTGCCAGCAGCGCCTCGACAGGCCACAATCAGCCCCAGCATTTT. The variable domain in full, completed from reference TRBV9 and TRBJ1-5, reads DSGVTQTPKHLITATGQRVTLRCSPRSGDLSVYWYQQSLDQGLQFLIQYYNGEERAKGNILERFSAQQFPDLHSELNLSSLELGDSALYFCASSASTGHNQPQHFGDGTRLSIL.

This clonotype was counted at least ten times. The chain has TRBV29-1 and TRBJ1-2; D unresolved. CDR3 length: 11 residues. Trimming stripped 0 bases from V and 8 bases from J, with 7 bases between. Germline CDR1 SQVTM, CDR2 ANQGSEA. This CDR3 is CSVEEGSGYTF. CDR3 bases: TGCAGCGTTGAAGAGGGGAGCGGCTACACCTTC.

This clonotype was seen at least ten times. V gene TRBV7-3 combines with J gene TRBJ2-1; D is tentatively TRBD1 or TRBD2 (6 bases each). The CDR3 spans 15 residues. Looked up from germline, CDR1 is SGHTA and CDR2 is FQGTGA. V lost 5 bases and J 1 base, leaving 12 bases between the germline ends. As DNA, the CDR3 is TGTGCCAGCAGCCGGGGGCAGACATCCTACAATGAGCAGTTCTTC. It codes for CASSRGQTSYNEQFF.

For this clonotype: A much bigger clone sits one base away, suggesting this may be a read error. The chain carries TRBV29-1 and TRBJ2-1, with a possible D match to TRBD2 (6 bases). The germline V and J ends were trimmed by 7 bases and 6 bases, with 16 bases remaining between them. The germline V gene has CDR1 SQVTM and CDR2 ANQGSEA. This CDR3 spans 13 amino acids. CDR3 region: CSAAGEVGNEQFF. CDR3 sequence (DNA): TGCAGCGCGGCTGGGGAGGTGGGCAATGAGCAGTTCTTC.

This sequence joins TRBV4-1 and TRBJ2-1; TRBD1 matches at 10 bases. Germline V gene lookup returns CDR1 MGHRA and CDR2 YSYEKL. The J segment lost 2 bases and the V segment lost 3 bases, leaving 7 bases of the junction unmatched. There are 17 residues in the CDR3. The CDR3 reads CASSQTRDRGAYNEQFF. CDR3 nucleotides: TGCGCCAGCAGCCAGACCCGGGACAGGGGAGCCTACAATGAGCAGTTCTTC.

This clonotype was detected ten times or more. The V and J genes are TRBV20-1 and TRBJ1-5; D perhaps matches TRBD1 (6 bases). The CDR3 runs 14 residues. V lost 5 bases to trimming and J lost 0 bases, with 11 bases between them. The V gene's germline CDR1 is DFQATT and CDR2 SNEGSKA (reference sequence). The CDR3 loop reads CSAPGDHSNQPQHF. In DNA form, the CDR3 reads TGCAGTGCTCCAGGGGATCATAGCAATCAGCCCCAGCATTTT.